What follows are 17 T cell receptor beta chains derived from one specimen sequenced in a study of T cell responses to AZD1222 COVID-19 vaccine (dated by TCRdb to 2020 to 2022). This specimen's time point label, per the study, means: about 28 days (+/-7) after the second vaccine dose. Library construction relied on the immunoSEQ multiplex PCR assay. As stored in TCRdb, this immuneACCESS dataset retains in-frame rearrangements with V and J assigned. A fraction of the clones does not appear; measured against another copy, unresolved V genes explain less than half of the discrepancy, and the remainder lacks a known reason. In all, the sample holds approximately 110,000 clones, and around 88% of those were seen once. 6.5% of the sample is taken by the ten largest. This sample comprised peripheral blood, obtained 28 days after the second AZD1222 dose. The receptor source for this set is an adult who received the AZD1222 COVID-19 vaccine.

The chain uses TRBV15 and TRBJ2-7; D may be TRBD1 (6 bases). Germline lookup yields CDR1 LNHNV and CDR2 YYDKDF (reference sequence). Trimming removed 4 bases at V and 3 bases at J, with 19 bases between. The CDR3 runs 16 residues. Written as DNA, the CDR3 is TGTGCCACCAGCACCAGGGGTCCAGCGAGGGTCTACGAGCAGTACTTC. It specifies CATSTRGPARVYEQYF.

This chain uses TRBV6-5 with TRBJ2-5; a weak D match, TRBD1 (6 bases). This CDR3 comprises 14 residues. Trimming removed 6 bases from V and 1 base from J, with 12 bases in between. CDR1 and CDR2 from the germline V gene are MNHEY and SVGAGI. The DNA of the CDR3 is TGTGCCAGCAGAGCCGGGACAACCCAAGAGACCCAGTACTTC. Amino acid sequence: CASRAGTTQETQYF.

This clone was seen only a few times. The rearrangement uses TRBV4-2 and TRBJ2-3; the D gene could be TRBD1 or TRBD2 (7 bases each). This CDR3 has 15 residues. Germline assignment: CDR1 LGHNA and CDR2 YNFKEQ. V lost 2 bases and J 4 bases, leaving 13 bases between the germline ends. The CDR3 sequence is CASSQSRGGADTQYF. The CDR3 nucleotides read TGTGCCAGCAGCCAATCCAGGGGGGGGGCAGATACGCAGTATTTT.

This clone has just a few counts. The rearrangement joins TRBV19 to TRBJ1-6; D not resolved. Germline assignment: CDR1 LNHDA and CDR2 SQIVND (reference sequence). CDR3 size: 16 residues. Trimming took off 5 bases at V and 0 bases at J, with 11 bases between the two ends. Here the CDR3 reads CASSQPGFSYNSPLHF. The CDR3 DNA reads TGTGCCAGTAGTCAACCCGGGTTCTCCTATAATTCACCCCTCCACTTT.

The chain couples TRBV4-2 to TRBJ1-5; possibly TRBD1 for D (5 bases). V was clipped by 3 bases and J by 2 bases, with 14 bases between them. CDR1 and CDR2 (germline): LGHNA, YNFKEQ. This CDR3 comprises 16 residues. The CDR3 is CASSHASRDGNQPQHF. The CDR3 DNA sequence: TGTGCCAGCAGCCATGCAAGCAGGGATGGCAATCAGCCCCAGCATTTT.

The J gene is TRBJ1-5, the V gene TRBV7-9, with 9 bases fitting TRBD1. This CDR3 has 16 amino acids. V lost 1 base and J lost 2; bases outside the gene matches: 3. The germline V gene has CDR1 SEHNR and CDR2 FQNEAQ (reference sequence). In DNA form, the CDR3 reads TGTGCCAGCAGCTTAGTGGGACAGGGCGGCAATCAGCCCCAGCATTTT. It yields the protein CASSLVGQGGNQPQHF.

J is TRBJ1-6 and V is TRBV19; tentative D call: TRBD1 (5 bases). CDR1 is LNHDA, CDR2 SQIVND, per germline (reference sequence). CDR3 length: 14 residues. Trimming cost V 5 bases and J 4 bases, with 9 bases left between them. The CDR3 sequence is CASSGTGYNSPLHF. The CDR3 DNA follows: TGTGCCAGTAGTGGGACGGGGTATAATTCACCCCTCCACTTT.

This clone was counted a single time. J is TRBJ1-2 and V is TRBV12-5; no reliable D call. The CDR3 has 13 amino acids. The germline V and J ends were trimmed by 1 base and 2 bases, with 5 bases remaining between them. CDR1 and CDR2 from the germline V gene are LGHNT and FRNRAP. The CDR3 nucleotides are TGTGCTAGTGGTTTGGACAGAAACTATGGCTACACCTTC. It specifies CASGLDRNYGYTF. The variable domain in full, with the rest retrieved from reference TRBV12-5 and TRBJ1-2, is DARVTQTPRHKVTEMGQEVTMRCQPILGHNTVFWYRQTMMQGLELLAYFRNRAPLDDSGMPKDRFSAEMPDATLATLKIQPSEPRDSAVYFCASGLDRNYGYTFGSGTRLTVV.

The DNA of the CDR3 is TGTGCCAGCAGTTATGTGGGACAGGGCGATCCCCTCCACTTT. It is translated as CASSYVGQGDPLHF. The chain couples TRBV6-5 to TRBJ1-6; 9 positions agree with TRBD1. This CDR3 has 14 residues. Trimming cost V 3 bases and J 13 bases; bases outside gene matches: 7. CDR1 and CDR2 (germline): MNHEY, SVGAGI.

V gene TRBV19 combines with J gene TRBJ1-2, with 7 bases identical to TRBD1. The V and J ends lost 4 bases and 7 bases, in that order; junction bases with no gene match: 9. Germline lookup yields CDR1 LNHDA and CDR2 SQIVND (reference sequence). The CDR3 is 14 residues long. The CDR3 loop reads CASSRQGEGAGYTF. DNA for the CDR3: TGTGCCAGTAGTAGACAGGGTGAGGGAGCTGGCTACACCTTC.

The chain employs TRBV7-6 and TRBJ2-2; maybe TRBD1 (5 bases). The CDR3 contains 15 residues. Germline V lookup: CDR1 SGHVS, CDR2 FNYEAQ. Trimming removed 1 base from V and 3 bases from J, with 9 bases in between. The CDR3 reads CASSLGVRDTGELFF. Here the CDR3 DNA reads TGTGCCAGCAGCTTAGGGGTCAGGGACACCGGGGAGCTGTTTTTT. Drawing the rest from reference TRBV7-6 and TRBJ2-2, the complete variable domain is GAGVSQSPRYKVTKRGQDVALRCDPISGHVSLYWYRQALGQGPEFLTYFNYEAQQDKSGLPNDRFSAERPEGSISTLTIQRTEQRDSAMYRCASSLGVRDTGELFFGEGSRLTVL.

The genes are TRBV5-1 and TRBJ1-1, with D possibly TRBD1 on 6 matching bases. The CDR3 extends over 15 amino acids. Trimming stripped 2 bases from V and 1 base from J, with 12 bases between. Germline V lookup: CDR1 SGHRS, CDR2 YFSETQ. CDR3 sequence: CASSLGGTANTEAFF. CDR3 sequence (DNA): TGCGCCAGCAGCTTAGGGGGGACTGCGAACACTGAAGCTTTCTTT.

The chain joins TRBV7-8 to TRBJ1-2; a possible D gene is TRBD1 (6 bases). There are 15 residues in the CDR3. Trimming stripped 2 bases from V and 7 bases from J, with 17 bases between. Germline V CDR1 and CDR2: SGHVS, FQNEAQ. The CDR3 DNA is TGTGCCAGCAGCTTATCCCCACAGGGAGGGGGTGGCTACACCTTC. This codes for CASSLSPQGGGGYTF. The entire variable domain, with the rest obtained from reference TRBV7-8 and TRBJ1-2, is as follows: GAGVSQSPRYKVAKRGQDVALRCDPISGHVSLFWYQQALGQGPEFLTYFQNEAQLDKSGLPSDRFFAERPEGSVSTLKIQRTQQEDSAVYLCASSLSPQGGGGYTFGSGTRLTVV.

V is TRBV28 and J is TRBJ2-7, with TRBD1 matching over 8 bases. This CDR3 spans 13 amino acids. The V and J ends lost 3 bases and 5 bases, in that order; junction bases with no gene match: 3. Germline V CDR1 and CDR2: MDHEN, SYDVKM. The CDR3, as DNA: TGTGCCAGCAGTTTGGACAGGGCGAACGAGCAGTACTTC. As protein: CASSLDRANEQYF.

The V and J genes are TRBV10-2 and TRBJ1-4; 7 positions agree with TRBD1. V was pared by 9 bases and J by 6 bases, with 4 bases of the junction left unmatched. Germline V lookup: CDR1 WSHSY, CDR2 SAAADI. CDR3 length equals 12 residues. The CDR3 is CASGTAYEKLFF. CDR3 coding DNA: TGCGCCAGTGGGACAGCTTATGAAAAACTGTTTTTT.

This rearrangement joins TRBV7-9 to TRBJ1-2; TRBD1 is a possible D gene (6 bases). The CDR3 length is 14 residues. V dropped 5 bases and J dropped 2 bases, with 12 bases sitting between them. Germline CDR1 SEHNR, CDR2 FQNEAQ (reference sequence). CDR3 sequence (DNA): TGTGCCAGCAGCCAGGGACAAACAAACTATGGCTACACCTTC. This translates into CASSQGQTNYGYTF.

V is TRBV5-8 and J is TRBJ1-6; D gene unclear. The CDR3 spans 15 residues. CDR1 and CDR2 (germline): SGHTS, YDEGEE. Between the trimmed V and J ends, which lost 3 bases and 6 bases, there was a span of 13 bases. The CDR3 is CASSSQVAGNSPLHF. For the CDR3, the DNA is TGTGCCAGCAGCTCCCAGGTAGCCGGTAATTCACCCCTCCACTTT. Together with reference TRBV5-8 and TRBJ1-6, the CDR3 gives the full variable domain: EAGVTQSPTHLIKTRGQQATLRCSPISGHTSVYWYQQALGLGLQFLLWYDEGEERNRGNFPPRFSGRQFPNYSSELNVNALELEDSALYLCASSSQVAGNSPLHFGNGTRLTVT.